A single T cell receptor (beta chain) is shown here with its context. This clone's antigen is unknown. Base-call qualities are not available, and no considerably larger clone is one nucleotide away. This specimen belongs to a study of Graves' ophthalmopathy and Graves' hyperthyroidism (dated by TCRdb to between 2017 and 2018). Looking at the study overall: Stable hyperthyroidism was defined as no progression to ophthalmopathy within 18 months of follow-up. To explore V-J signatures that distinguish ophthalmopathy from hyperthyroidism, a discovery set of 90 to 100 patients was enrolled, made up of 43 with ophthalmopathy and around 60 with stable hyperthyroidism. After sampling, hyperthyroidism patients received methimazole starting at 30 mg daily, and ophthalmopathy patients received high-dose intravenous methylprednisolone. An independent validation cohort was composed of 18 to 20 hyperthyroidism patients and around 16 patients who later progressed from hyperthyroidism to ophthalmopathy. In total, approximately 130 blood samples were TCR-sequenced: some 43 ophthalmopathy, some 80 hyperthyroidism and some 17 hyperthyroidism-to-ophthalmopathy patients. T-cell repertoires of thyroid tissue and blood were compared in six or seven hyperthyroidism patients. TCR beta repertoire signatures were used to distinguish Graves' ophthalmopathy from Graves' hyperthyroidism and to predict progression to ophthalmopathy. What the work shows at the level of the full study, not this receptor alone: Most of the expanded thyroid clonotypes with a frequency above 0.001 were also detected in blood, and it was suggested that the thyroid immune response may be reflected by blood repertoires. Ophthalmopathy was separated from stable hyperthyroidism by the 13-signature model with just under 90% sensitivity and 81% to 83% specificity in cross-validation and with 80%/75% in the test set. No statistical method was used to set the sample size in advance, and the investigators knew which group each participant was assigned to. In validation, the model predicted ophthalmopathy progression with about 71% sensitivity and roughly 78% specificity; roughly eleven predicted patients were CT-confirmed with GO in a median of 6.5 months.

For repertoire sequencing, the TCR beta CDR3 regions were amplified from RNA transcripts. A first-round RT-PCR used HTBI primers with the Qiagen OneStep RT-PCR kit, followed by a second-round multiplex PCR, size selection and purification. Libraries were sequenced paired-end with 100 bp reads on an Illumina HiSeq2000. Processing in the source paper ran as follows. SOAPnuke was used to process the reads, removing any read that contained adapters or uncalled bases, had a mean Phred below 15, or lacked an exact match to the constant primer or identifier. COPE v1.2.5 was used to merge the high-quality paired reads. Each unique nucleotide sequence was treated as a clonotype, and MiTCR v1.1 was used to align the clonotypes to the IMGT TRB V, D and J references. Analysis was restricted to V-J combinations with a frequency above 0.0001, which covered about 99% of repertoires. A TCR clonal expansion and chaos score per V-J combination was defined as the ratio of F50 clonal expansion to chaos observed in the TCRdist matrix. Welch's t-statistics and random forest were used to reduce the features to 13 V-J combinations, which were then used as input to a naive Bayes classifier. The similarity between thyroid and blood repertoires was quantified using the Morisita-Horn index. Clones were called with MiXCR by TCRdb after fastp trimmed the public reads at Q25, and only in-frame beta chains were retained. For every CDR3 protein sequence, its rows merge into one entry that carries the most common genes and DNA. These V and J calls originate from TCRdb's pipeline instead of the authors' own analysis. The sample has a few hundred thousand distinct CDR3 sequences on record, less than 45% of them singletons. Clones ranked in the top ten supply about 4.2% of the sample.

The CDR3 runs 15 amino acids, cysteine and phenylalanine included. Here the CDR3 DNA is all that survives: 45 bases in frame from base 1. Germline trimming: 0 bases from V, 5 bases from J; junction bases outside gene matches: 7. From a lookup of the germline V gene (reference sequence), CDR1 and CDR2 are DFQATT and SNEGSKA. The hyperthyroidism patients were 18 to 65 years old and newly diagnosed, with a disease duration of less than 2 months. Patients with other autoimmune diseases, uncontrolled infections, pregnancy or lactation were excluded from the study. Clinical symptoms, serum thyroxine, TRAb, thyroid ultrasound and orbital computed tomography formed the basis of the diagnosis. Trizol reagent was used to extract the total RNA, and its quality was then checked on an Agilent 2100 Bioanalyzer.

Material: peripheral blood or thyroid tissue (not recorded which). The chain is made from TRBV20-1 and TRBJ1-1, with 9 junctional bases fitting TRBD1. The source is an adult man with Graves' hyperthyroidism. The DNA sequence follows: TGCAGTGCTAGAGATTTCAGGACAGGGGAGACTGAAGCTTTCTTT. Its amino acids are CSARDFRTGETEAFF.